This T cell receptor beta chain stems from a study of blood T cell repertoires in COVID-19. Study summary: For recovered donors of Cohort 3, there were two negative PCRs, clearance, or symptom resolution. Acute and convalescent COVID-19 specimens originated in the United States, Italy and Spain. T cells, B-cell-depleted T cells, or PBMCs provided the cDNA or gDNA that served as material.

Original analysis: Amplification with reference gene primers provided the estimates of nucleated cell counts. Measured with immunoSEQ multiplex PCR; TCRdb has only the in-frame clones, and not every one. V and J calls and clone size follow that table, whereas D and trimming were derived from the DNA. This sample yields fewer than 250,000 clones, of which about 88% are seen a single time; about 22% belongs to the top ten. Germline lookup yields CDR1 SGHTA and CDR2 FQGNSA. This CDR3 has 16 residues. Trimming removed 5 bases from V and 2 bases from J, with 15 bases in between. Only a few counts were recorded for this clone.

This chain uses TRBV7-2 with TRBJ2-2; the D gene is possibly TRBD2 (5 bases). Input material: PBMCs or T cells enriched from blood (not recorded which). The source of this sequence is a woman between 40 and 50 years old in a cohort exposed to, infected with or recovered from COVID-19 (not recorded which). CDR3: CASSPQPSGNTGELFF. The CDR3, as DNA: TGTGCCAGCAGCCCCCAACCCAGCGGAAACACCGGGGAGCTGTTTTTT.